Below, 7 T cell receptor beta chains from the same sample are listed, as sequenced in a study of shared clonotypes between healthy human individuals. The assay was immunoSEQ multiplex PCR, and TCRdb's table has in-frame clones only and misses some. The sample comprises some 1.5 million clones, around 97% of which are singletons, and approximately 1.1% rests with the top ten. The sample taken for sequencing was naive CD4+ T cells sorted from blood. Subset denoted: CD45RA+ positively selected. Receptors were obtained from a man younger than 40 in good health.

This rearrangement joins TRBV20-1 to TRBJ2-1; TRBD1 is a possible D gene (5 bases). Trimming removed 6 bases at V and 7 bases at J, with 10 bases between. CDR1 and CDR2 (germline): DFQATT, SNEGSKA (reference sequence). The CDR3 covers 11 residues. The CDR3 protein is CSAKTVNEQFF. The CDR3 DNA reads TGCAGTGCCAAGACAGTAAATGAGCAGTTCTTC.

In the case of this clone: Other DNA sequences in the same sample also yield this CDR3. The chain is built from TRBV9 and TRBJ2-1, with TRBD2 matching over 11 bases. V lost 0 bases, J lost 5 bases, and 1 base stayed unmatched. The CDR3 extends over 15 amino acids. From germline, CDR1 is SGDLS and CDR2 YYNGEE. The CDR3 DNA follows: TGTGCCAGCAGCGTAGAGGGACTAGCGGACAATGAGCAGTTCTTC. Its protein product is CASSVEGLADNEQFF.

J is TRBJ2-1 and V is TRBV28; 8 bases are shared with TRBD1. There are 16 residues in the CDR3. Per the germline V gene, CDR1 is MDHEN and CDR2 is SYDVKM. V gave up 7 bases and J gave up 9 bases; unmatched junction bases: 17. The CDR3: CASTSTGTGGRSEQFF. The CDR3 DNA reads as TGTGCCAGCACCTCCACAGGGACAGGAGGGCGCAGTGAGCAGTTCTTC.

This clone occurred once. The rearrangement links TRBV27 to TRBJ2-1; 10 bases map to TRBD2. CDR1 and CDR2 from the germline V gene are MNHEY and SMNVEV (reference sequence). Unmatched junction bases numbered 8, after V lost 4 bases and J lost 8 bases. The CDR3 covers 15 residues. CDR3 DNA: TGTGCCAGCAGTTCCCCAGCGGGAGGGCGTGATGAGCAGTTCTTC. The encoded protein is CASSSPAGGRDEQFF.

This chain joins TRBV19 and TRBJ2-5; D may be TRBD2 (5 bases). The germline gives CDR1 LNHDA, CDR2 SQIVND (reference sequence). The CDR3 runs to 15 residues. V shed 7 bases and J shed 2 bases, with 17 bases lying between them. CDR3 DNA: TGTGCCAGTAATAGAAAAAGCGGTTCTCAAGAGACCCAGTACTTC. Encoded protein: CASNRKSGSQETQYF.

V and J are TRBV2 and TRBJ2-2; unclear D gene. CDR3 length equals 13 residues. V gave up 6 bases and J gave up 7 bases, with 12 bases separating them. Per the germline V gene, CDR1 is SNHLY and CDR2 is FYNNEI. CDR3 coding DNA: TGTGCCAGCAGCCCGACCCGACTCGGGGAGCTGTTTTTT. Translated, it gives CASSPTRLGELFF.

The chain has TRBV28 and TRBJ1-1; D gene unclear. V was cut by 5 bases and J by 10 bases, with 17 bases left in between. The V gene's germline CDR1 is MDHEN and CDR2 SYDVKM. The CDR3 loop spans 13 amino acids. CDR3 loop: CASSQPLIPRAFF. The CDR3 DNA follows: TGTGCCAGCAGTCAACCCCTAATCCCGAGAGCTTTCTTT.